This TCR beta chain came from a study of metastatic and nonmetastatic thyroid tumors. Thyroid surgery had not been preceded by any treatment in any patient. Worth noting for this clone: The junction differs from germline at one of its ends, possibly a read error.

TCRdb reprocessed the PCR reads using MiXCR. Of about 5,800 clones in the sample, roughly 19% are singletons; the top ten hold 6% to 7%. Germline V lookup: CDR1 LGHDT, CDR2 YNNKEL (reference sequence). The CDR3 spans 16 residues. Sequences were obtained from adjacent normal tissue. The V and J genes are TRBV3-1 and TRBJ2-3; D is undetermined. The clonotype originates from a female donor with papillary thyroid cancer or a benign thyroid nodule (not recorded which). Some clones in this sample may be carry-over from other donors' samples. The DNA of the CDR3 is TGTGCCAACAGCCAACCCCTTGGCGGTACGTCAGATACGCAGTATTTT. It yields the protein CANSQPLGGTSDTQYF.